The source of this T cell receptor (beta chain) is a study of cytomegalovirus exposure and HLA in healthy donors. Repertoires were generated with immunoSEQ multiplex PCR, while TCRdb's copy carries only in-frame clones and drops some. Of around 130,000 clones listed, over 65% were seen once; the top ten hold roughly 1.9%. Comments on this clone: Its antigen is not identified.

Overall study results and limits: One later analysis, an examination of the roughly 130 validation repertoires, found that first-cohort TCR clusters tended to co-occur in them.

Trimming shortened V by 6 bases and J by 3 bases, and 11 bases separated the two germline ends. Looked up from germline, CDR1 is MNHEY and CDR2 is SVGAGI. The CDR3 has 14 amino acids. The sequence was collected from a woman in her thirties in good health and CMV-seronegative. The chain combines TRBV6-5 with TRBJ1-4; D may be TRBD1 (5 bases). Sequencing was performed on PBMCs. The CDR3 coding sequence is TGTGCCAGCAGGTCGGGGGTGTCTAATGAAAAACTGTTTTTT. Translating gives CASRSGVSNEKLFF.